The subject of this entry is one TCR beta chain. Its antigen target is currently unknown. Base quality data are lacking; no much larger clone is found one base away. This entry is derived from a study of radiotherapy plus CTLA-4 blockade in lung cancer (dated by TCRdb to the late 2010s). Broadly, across the study: Objective responses occurred in roughly a sixth of enrolled patients, and 30% to 35% achieved disease control. Study-wide conclusions, independent of this receptor: The strongest predictors of response, as reported, were early dynamic changes in blood T cell clones along with a rise in serum interferon-beta after radiation. TCR clones derived from tumors expanded in peripheral blood after treatment with radiotherapy and ipilimumab.

Library method: the immunoSEQ multiplex PCR assay. Held by TCRdb, this immuneACCESS table contains in-frame sequences only and omits some clones. Under half of the omission traces to an unresolved V gene where checked; the cause of the rest is unknown. Across this sample there are tens of thousands of clones, with roughly 76% seen only once. Of the sample, over 8.5% is held by the ten largest clones. Clipping removes 4 bases from V and 7 bases from J, with 6 as the unmatched junction base count. The CDR3 covers 15 residues, taking in both the cysteine and the phenylalanine. Kept here is only the CDR3 DNA, which spans 45 bases and is read in frame from base 1. The germline V gene gives CDR1 as SGHRS and CDR2 as YFSETQ. The study tested focal radiation therapy combined with CTLA-4 blockade (ipilimumab) in patients with chemo-refractory metastatic non-small-cell lung cancer.

This sequence was found in a human donor with non-small cell lung cancer who had stable disease on radiotherapy plus ipilimumab. The V and J segments used are TRBV5-1 and TRBJ2-1; 12 nucleotides in the junction match TRBD2. The source material was peripheral blood, sampled from a patient treated with radiotherapy plus ipilimumab. The CDR3 region has the sequence CASSQTSGSGNEQFF. In nucleotides, the sequence is TGCGCCAGCAGCCAGACTAGCGGGAGTGGAAATGAGCAGTTCTTC.